Shown below are 31 T cell receptor beta chains from a single sample sequenced in a study of response to subunit inactivated influenza vaccine. Each CDR3 protein is one row after TCRdb ran MiXCR on the RT-PCR reads. The sample lists just under 550,000 distinct CDR3 sequences, roughly 25% occurring once. Another study also made use of these data, one on T cells expressing NK-cell markers. From that second work: Libraries used 5'RACE template switching adding universal primer site and UMIs.

The sequencing here drew on CD4+ T cells sorted from PBMCs, taken 12 days after vaccination. These receptors originate from a middle-aged man who received an inactivated influenza vaccine.

This clonotype was detected only a few times. CDR3 region: CSVGDGDTGELFF. CDR3 nucleotides: TGCAGCGTGGGGGACGGGGACACCGGGGAGCTGTTTTTT. The rearrangement uses TRBV29-1 and TRBJ2-2, with D possibly called TRBD1 or TRBD2 (5 bases each). V was clipped by 6 bases and J by 3 bases, with 11 bases between them. The CDR3 contains 13 residues. CDR1 and CDR2 (germline): SQVTM, ANQGSEA.

This clonotype occurred a few times. The chain has TRBV4-2 and TRBJ2-1; no reliable D call. This CDR3 is 13 amino acids long. Per germline, CDR1 LGHNA and CDR2 YNFKEQ. V lost 5 bases to trimming and J lost 9 bases, with 14 bases between them. This chain's CDR3 is CASSADDWSEQFF. Here the CDR3 DNA reads TGTGCCAGCAGCGCAGACGACTGGAGTGAGCAGTTCTTC.

The chain employs TRBV5-1 and TRBJ2-7; TRBD1 aligns across 7 bases. The CDR3 covers 16 residues. Per germline, CDR1 SGHRS and CDR2 YFSETQ. The J segment lost 7 bases and the V segment lost 4 bases, leaving 17 bases of the junction unmatched. In DNA form, the CDR3 reads TGCGCCAGCAGCCTTAGGTCGGGCCAGGGGGTGAGTGAGCAGTACTTC. Encoded protein: CASSLRSGQGVSEQYF.

This sequence joins TRBV12-3 or TRBV12-4 and TRBJ1-2; no clear D gene. V lost 6 bases to trimming and J lost 3 bases, with 14 bases between them. CDR3 length: 14 amino acids. CDR3 DNA sequence: TGTGCCAGCAGCTCCAGACGTCTAGACTATGGCTACACCTTC. Its protein is CASSSRRLDYGYTF.

This clonotype was seen a handful of times. The chain uses TRBV28 and TRBJ1-6; D call uncertain. The CDR3 has 15 residues. The germline gives CDR1 MDHEN, CDR2 SYDVKM. V dropped 3 bases and J dropped 9 bases, with 15 bases sitting between them. The DNA for the CDR3 is TGTGCCAGCAGTTTCGACGATCGGGTGATTTCACCCCTCCACTTT. Protein product: CASSFDDRVISPLHF.

This clonotype was counted between two and nine times. V is TRBV30 and J is TRBJ2-7, with D unclear. CDR3 size: 11 residues. Per the germline V gene, CDR1 is GTSNPN and CDR2 is SVGIG (reference sequence). Trimming left V 0 bases short and J 8 bases short, with 8 bases between. The CDR3 loop is CAWSVRGKQYF. The CDR3 coding sequence is TGTGCCTGGAGTGTTAGAGGAAAGCAGTACTTC.

This chain uses TRBV5-6 with TRBJ2-1; the match to TRBD1 covers 11 bases. Germline loops: CDR1 SGHDT, CDR2 YYEEEE. V dropped 5 bases and J dropped 4; count of bases not matched to a gene: 5. CDR3 length: 15 residues. The CDR3 DNA follows: TGTGCCAGCAGATCGGGGACAGGGGGTTACAATGAGCAGTTCTTC. Translating it yields CASRSGTGGYNEQFF.

This clonotype was detected a few times. V usage is TRBV20-1 and J usage is TRBJ1-6; D is perhaps TRBD1 (5 bases). The CDR3 runs to 16 residues. V lost 1 base, J lost 7 bases, and 17 bases lay in between. Germline V gene sequence: CDR1 DFQATT, CDR2 SNEGSKA (reference sequence). The CDR3 sequence is CSARAVGELRNSPLHF. The DNA of the CDR3 is TGCAGTGCTAGAGCCGTAGGGGAGTTGAGGAATTCACCCCTCCACTTT.

The CDR3 DNA reads TGTGCCAGCAGATCGACTAGCGGGGGCCCACACAATGAGCAGTTCTTC. Its translation is CASRSTSGGPHNEQFF. The chain employs TRBV21-1 and TRBJ2-1; TRBD2, the D gene given by the table, was not confirmed from the DNA. TRBV21-1 is reported as a pseudogene. The length of the CDR3 is 16 residues.

The sample holds a few counts of this clonotype. The genes are TRBV7-9 and TRBJ2-1, with D possibly matching TRBD1 (6 bases). Germline assignment: CDR1 SEHNR and CDR2 FQNEAQ (reference sequence). Trimming left V 5 bases short and J 0 bases short, with 11 bases between. The CDR3 consists of 15 residues. CDR3 loop: CASSLRDTSYNEQFF. The CDR3 DNA reads TGTGCCAGCAGCCTCCGGGACACCTCCTACAATGAGCAGTTCTTC. Drawing the rest from reference TRBV7-9 and TRBJ2-1, the complete variable domain is DTGVSQNPRHKITKRGQNVTFRCDPISEHNRLYWYRQTLGQGPEFLTYFQNEAQLEKSRLLSDRFSAERPKGSFSTLEIQRTEQGDSAMYLCASSLRDTSYNEQFFGPGTRLTVL.

With respect to this clonotype: One end of the junction varies from germline; a read error may be responsible. The J gene is TRBJ2-5, the V gene TRBV12-3 or TRBV12-4; no reliable D call. This CDR3 is built from 13 residues. CDR3 nucleotide sequence: TGTGCCAGCGGTTTTGGATTCCAAGAGACCCAGTACTTC. Translation gives CASGFGFQETQYF.

This chain joins TRBV5-6 and TRBJ2-5; TRBD2 might be the D (6 bases). V dropped 6 bases and J dropped 1 base, with 25 bases sitting between them. CDR1 SGHDT and CDR2 YYEEEE come from the germline V gene. This CDR3 is 18 amino acids long. CDR3 nucleotide sequence: TGTGCCAGCACCACCAACATTATGGGAGCGGGCTGCCAAGAGACCCAGTACTTC. As protein: CASTTNIMGAGCQETQYF.

This clonotype came up a few times. The V and J genes are TRBV5-1 and TRBJ1-4; D is uncertain. V was clipped by 4 bases and J by 0 bases, with 10 bases between them. CDR3 length equals 15 residues. Germline V gene data show CDR1 as SGHRS and CDR2 as YFSETQ. In DNA, the CDR3 is TGCGCCAGCAGCCAGGACGCTGCAACTAATGAAAAACTGTTTTTT. Encoded protein: CASSQDAATNEKLFF. The full variable domain, its missing parts supplied by reference TRBV5-1 and TRBJ1-4, is KAGVTQTPRYLIKTRGQQVTLSCSPISGHRSVSWYQQTPGQGLQFLFEYFSETQRNKGNFPGRFSGRQFSNSRSEMNVSTLELGDSALYLCASSQDAATNEKLFFGSGTQLSVL.

The DNA of the CDR3 is TGCGCCAGCAGCTCCCGAGCCGGAGGGGGGAATGAGCAGTTCTTC. This codes for CASSSRAGGGNEQFF. The chain joins TRBV5-1 to TRBJ2-1; tentatively, D is TRBD1 or TRBD2 (6 bases each). Deletions cut 3 bases from V and 7 bases from J, with 17 bases between. This CDR3 contains 15 residues. CDR1 is SGHRS, CDR2 YFSETQ, per germline.

V is TRBV7-2 and J is TRBJ2-1; 13 bases are a match to TRBD2. V dropped 1 base and J dropped 9; count of bases not matched to a gene: 3. Germline V gene lookup returns CDR1 SGHTA and CDR2 FQGNSA. CDR3 size: 15 residues. The CDR3 DNA reads as TGTGCCAGCAGCTTAGACGGACTAGCGGGGGTTGAGCAGTTCTTC. Translation gives CASSLDGLAGVEQFF.

This clonotype was observed a few times. The chain joins TRBV6-1 to TRBJ2-3; D gene ambiguous. The germline gives CDR1 MNHNS, CDR2 SASEGT. V lost 10 bases, J lost 0 bases, and 14 bases lay in between. The CDR3 runs to 14 residues. In DNA, the CDR3 is TGTGCCACCCGGAATACTATCAGCACAGATACGCAGTATTTT. Translation gives CATRNTISTDTQYF.

The CDR3 spells CASSPTSLRTQYF. CDR3 coding DNA: TGTGCCAGCAGCCCGACTAGCTTAAGAACGCAGTATTTT. This chain joins TRBV7-2 and TRBJ2-3; 7 bases match TRBD2. CDR1 SGHTA and CDR2 FQGNSA come from the germline V gene. CDR3 length: 13 residues. With 5 bases clipped from V and 9 bases from J, the junction kept 8 bases outside the gene matches.

This chain links TRBV5-1 with TRBJ2-2; weak D call: TRBD2 (7 bases). Trimming shortened V by 6 bases and J by 1 base, and 16 bases separated the two germline ends. This CDR3 comprises 16 residues. Germline loops: CDR1 SGHRS, CDR2 YFSETQ. DNA for the CDR3: TGCGCCAGCAACCCGGGGGGCGTCGGGAACACCGGGGAGCTGTTTTTT. As protein: CASNPGGVGNTGELFF.

The V gene is TRBV4-3, the J gene TRBJ1-1; D is unresolved. Germline V gene data show CDR1 as LGHNA and CDR2 as YSLEER. V was clipped by 3 bases and J by 0 bases, with 11 bases between them. The CDR3 sequence is 15 residues long. CDR3 amino acids: CASSQTGQMNTEAFF. As DNA, the CDR3 is TGCGCCAGCAGCCAGACGGGCCAGATGAACACTGAAGCTTTCTTT.

This clonotype was counted a few times. The chain recombines TRBV6-2 or TRBV6-3 with TRBJ1-1, with 9 nucleotides matching TRBD1. The CDR3 runs to 14 residues. V was pared by 6 bases and J by 4 bases, with 6 bases of the junction left unmatched. CDR1 MNHEY and CDR2 SVGEGT come from the germline V gene. The CDR3 reads CASRRTGEGTEAFF. The CDR3 DNA sequence: TGTGCCAGCAGACGGACAGGGGAGGGCACTGAAGCTTTCTTT.

V usage is TRBV10-3 and J usage is TRBJ2-7, with a weak D call TRBD2 (5 bases). Germline V gene sequence: CDR1 ENHRY, CDR2 SYGVKD. The CDR3 sequence is 12 residues long. V was pared by 2 bases and J by 3 bases, with 5 bases between. The CDR3 is CAISEAGYEQYF. CDR3 in DNA: TGTGCCATCAGTGAGGCGGGCTACGAGCAGTACTTC.

The chain recombines TRBV7-2 with TRBJ2-1; weak D call: TRBD2 (7 bases). The CDR3 loop spans 15 amino acids. CDR1 is SGHTA, CDR2 FQGNSA, per germline. V was shortened by 3 bases and J by 6 bases, with 15 bases between the two germline ends. The CDR3 DNA is TGTGCCAGCAGCTTTACGTGGGGGGGCCTCAATGAGCAGTTCTTC. Its protein is CASSFTWGGLNEQFF.

This clonotype came up a few times. This sequence joins TRBV12-3 or TRBV12-4 and TRBJ2-7; 9 nucleotides agree with TRBD1. The junction had 6 bases not matched to a gene; V was cut back by 7 bases and J by 2 bases. CDR3 length: 14 amino acids. Written as DNA, the CDR3 is TGTGCCAGCAAAAGGGACAGGGTAACCTACGAGCAGTACTTC. Its translation is CASKRDRVTYEQYF.

This clonotype was seen just once. This chain uses TRBV5-1 with TRBJ1-4; TRBD1 agrees at 11 bases. This CDR3 region has 15 residues. Germline trimming cut 4 bases from V and 8 bases from J; bases unmatched to any gene: 7. Germline CDR1 SGHRS, CDR2 YFSETQ. The CDR3: CASSGAGTGGEKLFF. The CDR3 coding sequence is TGCGCCAGCAGCGGAGCCGGGACAGGGGGAGAAAAACTGTTTTTT.

V gene TRBV6-5 combines with J gene TRBJ2-7; possible D gene TRBD1, 6 bases. From germline, CDR1 is MNHEY and CDR2 SVGAGI. The V end lost 4 bases, the J end lost 4 bases, and 14 bases lay between the germline ends. The CDR3 extends over 14 amino acids. Written as DNA, the CDR3 is TGTGCCAGCAGTTTGGCAGGGGAGAGTTACGAGCAGTACTTC. Translation gives CASSLAGESYEQYF.

This clonotype was seen only once. The CDR3 sequence is CASSDLRTSGRGTQYF. The CDR3 coding sequence is TGTGCCAGTAGTGACCTACGGACTAGCGGGAGAGGTACGCAGTATTTT. The chain joins TRBV19 to TRBJ2-3; 13 bases agree with TRBD2. Germline V gene lookup returns CDR1 LNHDA and CDR2 SQIVND (reference sequence). The junction had 10 bases not matched to a gene; V was cut back by 5 bases and J by 8 bases. This CDR3 is 16 amino acids long. Using reference TRBV19 and TRBJ2-3 for the parts outside the CDR3, the full variable domain is DGGITQSPKYLFRKEGQNVTLSCEQNLNHDAMYWYRQDPGQGLRLIYYSQIVNDFQKGDIAEGYSVSREKKESFPLTVTSAQKNPTAFYLCASSDLRTSGRGTQYFGPGTRLTVL.

This clonotype turned up a few times. The V gene is TRBV20-1, the J gene TRBJ1-2, with no clear D. This CDR3 comprises 12 residues. Germline values: CDR1 DFQATT, CDR2 SNEGSKA (reference sequence). Trimming left V 5 bases short and J 8 bases short, with 15 bases between. The DNA for the CDR3 is TGCAGTGCTCAACATACAAGGGCGGGCTACACCTTC. Translated: CSAQHTRAGYTF.

The rearrangement uses TRBV7-3 and TRBJ2-1; D call uncertain. CDR1 SGHTA and CDR2 FQGTGA come from the germline V gene. There are 12 residues in the CDR3. V lost 1 base and J lost 8, with 6 bases in between. CDR3 nucleotides: TGTGCCAGCAGCTTAAGAGGAGATGAGCAGTTCTTC. Translation gives CASSLRGDEQFF.

The rearrangement uses TRBV5-4 and TRBJ2-2; 12 bases are a match to TRBD2. V was clipped by 3 bases and J by 4 bases; unmatched bases: 4. This CDR3 has 16 residues. Germline V gene sequence: CDR1 SGHNT, CDR2 YYREEE (reference sequence). CDR3 DNA sequence: TGTGCCAGCAGCTCCGGGACTAGCGGGTTCACCGGGGAGCTGTTTTTT. This gives the protein CASSSGTSGFTGELFF.

This clonotype was counted a few times. The chain couples TRBV15 to TRBJ1-1; D uncertain. The length of the CDR3 is 13 residues. Germline loops: CDR1 LNHNV, CDR2 YYDKDF (reference sequence). V was clipped by 4 bases and J by 5 bases, with 11 bases between them. This CDR3 reads CATSKNGPTEAFF. CDR3 coding DNA: TGTGCCACCAGCAAAAACGGGCCAACTGAAGCTTTCTTT. Supplemented by reference TRBV15 and TRBJ1-1, the full variable domain reads DAMVIQNPRYQVTQFGKPVTLSCSQTLNHNVMYWYQQKSSQAPKLLFHYYDKDFNNEADTPDNFQSRRPNTSFCFLDIRSPGLGDTAMYLCATSKNGPTEAFFGQGTRLTVV.

This clonotype came up a few times. V is TRBV7-2 and J is TRBJ2-5; TRBD2 might be the D (5 bases). Deletions cut 3 bases from V and 7 bases from J, with 21 bases between. From germline, CDR1 is SGHTA and CDR2 FQGNSA. The CDR3 is 16 residues long. As DNA, the CDR3 is TGTGCCAGCAGCTTGGATCCCGGGGAGATCCAACGGACCCAGTACTTC. The encoded protein is CASSLDPGEIQRTQYF.